The source of this T cell receptor (beta chain) is a study of CD8 T cells in Susac syndrome. Points from the study as a whole: The study recognized that the number of individuals in its TCR sequencing and HLA analysis was relatively small.

Random hexamers primed reverse transcription of about 0.5 to 1 ug RNA. The method of amplification for TCR beta CDR3 was immunoSEQ multiplex PCR, covering 54 Vbeta and 13 Jbeta. TCRdb passed the immunoSEQ multiplex PCR reads through MiXCR, listing each CDR3 protein once. The table shows 27,000 or so distinct CDR3 sequences, with 85% to 95% occurring only once. This CDR3 contains 18 residues. Between the trimmed V and J ends, which lost 5 bases and 3 bases, there was a span of 26 bases. From germline, CDR1 is LNHDA and CDR2 SQIVND (reference sequence). From blood CD8+ and CD4+ T cells, the TCR beta chain was sequenced. While CD8+ and CD4+ T cells were isolated negatively, TEMRA cells were enriched by FACS. This clonotype was counted once. The antigen is undetermined.

The sequenced sample consisted of CD8+ T cells from PBMCs. This TCR was sampled from a human donor in good health. V usage is TRBV19 and J usage is TRBJ2-7, with D possibly TRBD1 on 5 matching bases. Written as DNA, the CDR3 is TGTGCCAGTAGTCCCCACCTGATTGCAGGGTACTGGCGCTACGAGCAGTACTTC. The encoded protein is CASSPHLIAGYWRYEQYF.